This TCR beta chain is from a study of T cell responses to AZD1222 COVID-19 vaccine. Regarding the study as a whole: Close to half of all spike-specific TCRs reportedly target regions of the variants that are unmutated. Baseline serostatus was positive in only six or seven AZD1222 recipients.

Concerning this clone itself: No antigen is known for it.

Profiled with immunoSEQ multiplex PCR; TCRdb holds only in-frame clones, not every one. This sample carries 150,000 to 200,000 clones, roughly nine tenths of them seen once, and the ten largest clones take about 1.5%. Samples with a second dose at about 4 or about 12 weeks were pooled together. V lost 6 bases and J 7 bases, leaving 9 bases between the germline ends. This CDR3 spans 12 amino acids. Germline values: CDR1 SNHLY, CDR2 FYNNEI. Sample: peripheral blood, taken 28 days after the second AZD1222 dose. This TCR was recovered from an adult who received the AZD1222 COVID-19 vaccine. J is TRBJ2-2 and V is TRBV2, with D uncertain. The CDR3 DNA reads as TGTGCCAGCAGAAAGGATGGCGGGGAGCTGTTTTTT. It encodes CASRKDGGELFF.